The 17 T cell receptor beta chains listed next were all sequenced from one sample in a study of early T cells in non-severe SARS-CoV-2 infection. TCRdb analysed the 5' RACE reads with MiXCR anew, one entry per CDR3 protein. The table includes 25,000 to 30,000 distinct CDR3 sequences, about 4.2% detected once. Sequencing was carried out using whole blood. The source is an adult who was a healthcare worker with PCR-confirmed SARS-CoV-2 infection or an uninfected control (not recorded which).

This clonotype was counted many times. The rearrangement uses TRBV2 and TRBJ2-1; no clear D gene. This CDR3 spans 12 amino acids. The germline V gene encodes CDR1 SNHLY and CDR2 FYNNEI. Between the trimmed V and J ends, which lost 7 bases and 6 bases, there was a span of 10 bases. The CDR3 nucleotides are TGTGCCAGCACCCCTTTGGGCAATGAGCAGTTCTTC. It encodes CASTPLGNEQFF.

The rearrangement joins TRBV18 to TRBJ2-6; D might be TRBD1 (6 bases). Deletions cut 3 bases from V and 2 bases from J, with 14 bases between. The CDR3 is 17 residues long. Germline loops: CDR1 KGHSH, CDR2 LQKENI. The CDR3 sequence: CASSPLSGAAGANVLTF. The CDR3, as DNA: TGTGCCAGCTCACCTCTCTCAGGGGCCGCTGGGGCCAACGTCCTGACTTTC.

The chain recombines TRBV11-2 with TRBJ2-1; D possibly corresponds to TRBD2 (6 bases). CDR1 and CDR2 from the germline V gene are SGHAT and FQNNGV. CDR3 length equals 15 residues. Deletions cut 3 bases from V and 3 bases from J, with 12 bases between. The CDR3 DNA sequence: TGTGCCAGCAGCTTGTTCCGGGAGATCTACAATGAGCAGTTCTTC. It encodes CASSLFREIYNEQFF. Based on the CDR3 plus reference TRBV11-2 and TRBJ2-1, the full variable domain is EAGVAQSPRYKIIEKRQSVAFWCNPISGHATLYWYQQILGQGPKLLIQFQNNGVVDDSQLPKDRFSAERLKGVDSTLKIQPAKLEDSAVYLCASSLFREIYNEQFFGPGTRLTVL.

This clonotype was detected only a few times. The chain carries TRBV19 and TRBJ2-3, with D maybe TRBD2 (5 bases). The germline CDR1 and CDR2 sequences are LNHDA and SQIVND (reference sequence). This CDR3 contains 15 residues. V shed 3 bases and J shed 4 bases, with 14 bases lying between them. The CDR3 here is CASSIFAGKPDTQYF. CDR3 DNA sequence: TGTGCCAGTAGTATTTTTGCCGGGAAACCAGATACGCAGTATTTT.

A few counts support this clonotype. For the CDR3, the DNA is TGTGCCAGCAGCCCGGGACTCCTTTCCTACGAGCAGTACTTC. Protein: CASSPGLLSYEQYF. The V and J genes are TRBV12-3 or TRBV12-4 and TRBJ2-7, with a tentative D call TRBD2 (6 bases). The CDR3 loop spans 14 amino acids. Trimming pared 6 bases from V and 1 base from J, leaving 13 bases between.

This clonotype was detected ten times or more. The chain recombines TRBV19 with TRBJ2-7; TRBD1 aligns across 8 bases. This CDR3 is 14 amino acids long. The junction had 7 bases not matched to a gene; V was cut back by 5 bases and J by 4 bases. Germline V CDR1 and CDR2: LNHDA, SQIVND (reference sequence). CDR3 nucleotides: TGTGCCAGTAGTCCAGCAGGGGGCGGGTACGAGCAGTACTTC. Translated: CASSPAGGGYEQYF. Combining the CDR3 with reference TRBV19 and TRBJ2-7 gives the whole variable domain DGGITQSPKYLFRKEGQNVTLSCEQNLNHDAMYWYRQDPGQGLRLIYYSQIVNDFQKGDIAEGYSVSREKKESFPLTVTSAQKNPTAFYLCASSPAGGGYEQYFGPGTRLTVT.

This clonotype was seen more than once but under ten times. The chain joins TRBV7-3 to TRBJ2-5; possible D gene TRBD2, 6 bases. The CDR3 loop spans 14 amino acids. The V and J ends lost 1 base and 1 base respectively, with 7 bases between them. The germline V gene encodes CDR1 SGHTA and CDR2 FQGTGA. CDR3: CASSLMGGQETQYF. The CDR3 nucleotides are TGTGCCAGCAGCTTAATGGGGGGCCAAGAGACCCAGTACTTC.

This clonotype has at least ten counts. V is TRBV20-1 and J is TRBJ1-5; perhaps TRBD1 as D (5 bases). The V gene's germline CDR1 is DFQATT and CDR2 SNEGSKA (reference sequence). CDR3 size: 14 residues. V was cut by 3 bases and J by 0 bases, with 9 bases left in between. The CDR3 DNA reads as TGCAGTGCTAGCTGGGGGACTAGCAATCAGCCCCAGCATTTT. This sequence encodes CSASWGTSNQPQHF.

The chain recombines TRBV20-1 with TRBJ2-1, with TRBD2 matching over 7 bases. V gave up 6 bases and J gave up 4 bases; unmatched junction bases: 9. Germline CDR1 DFQATT, CDR2 SNEGSKA (reference sequence). This CDR3 has 14 residues. CDR3 DNA sequence: TGCAGTGCCCTCCCGCTAGCGGCATACAATGAGCAGTTCTTC. Its translation is CSALPLAAYNEQFF.

This clonotype came up a few times. The chain carries TRBV5-5 and TRBJ1-4; D is undetermined. V was shortened by 0 bases and J by 3 bases, with 3 bases between the two germline ends. Per the germline V gene, CDR1 is SGHKS and CDR2 is YYEKEE (reference sequence). The CDR3 has 13 amino acids. The CDR3 DNA sequence: TGTGCCAGCAGCTTGGGGGCTAATGAAAAACTGTTTTTT. Protein product: CASSLGANEKLFF.

This clonotype came up many times. The chain has TRBV11-2 and TRBJ2-1; D remains unclear. Germline lookup yields CDR1 SGHAT and CDR2 FQNNGV. Trimming took off 0 bases at V and 2 bases at J, with 8 bases between the two ends. The CDR3 length is 15 residues. CDR3 DNA: TGTGCCAGCAGCTTAGACGGGCGGCCCTACAATGAGCAGTTCTTC. Protein: CASSLDGRPYNEQFF.

This clonotype was seen ten or more times. V and J are TRBV2 and TRBJ2-3, with TRBD2 identical over 8 bases. Trimming at V came to 1 base and at J to 4 bases, leaving 7 bases not matched to a gene. Germline CDR1 reads SNHLY; CDR2 reads FYNNEI. The CDR3 sequence is 16 residues long. The CDR3 here is CASSEGTSLSADTQYF. CDR3 DNA sequence: TGTGCCAGCAGTGAAGGGACTAGCCTCTCCGCAGATACGCAGTATTTT. The entire variable domain, with the rest obtained from reference TRBV2 and TRBJ2-3, is as follows: EPEVTQTPSHQVTQMGQEVILRCVPISNHLYFYWYRQILGQKVEFLVSFYNNEISEKSEIFDDQFSVERPDGSNFTLKIRSTKLEDSAMYFCASSEGTSLSADTQYFGPGTRLTVL.

There are many counts of this clonotype. The chain combines TRBV29-1 with TRBJ2-5; D gene uncertain. This CDR3 region has 14 residues. Germline assignment: CDR1 SQVTM and CDR2 ANQGSEA. V lost 8 bases and J lost 0, with 16 bases in between. CDR3 DNA: TGCAGCTTCCTCCCCTACACCCACCAAGAGACCCAGTACTTC. This sequence encodes CSFLPYTHQETQYF.

This clonotype was seen at least ten times. The V gene is TRBV5-4, the J gene TRBJ2-3; D gene unclear. V shed 5 bases and J shed 8 bases, with 18 bases lying between them. The germline CDR1 and CDR2 sequences are SGHNT and YYREEE (reference sequence). The CDR3 has 14 amino acids. The CDR3 coding sequence is TGTGCCAGCAGTGAAGAAAATGGGTCGGGTACGCAGTATTTT. Its protein product is CASSEENGSGTQYF.

V gene TRBV5-1 combines with J gene TRBJ2-3; no clear D gene. The CDR3 is 12 amino acids. With 2 bases removed from V and 6 bases from J, the gap between germline ends came to 7 bases. CDR1 is SGHRS and CDR2 is YFSETQ in the germline V gene. The CDR3 DNA sequence: TGCGCCAGCAGCTTTGGATTCGATACGCAGTATTTT. This gives the protein CASSFGFDTQYF. Supplemented by reference TRBV5-1 and TRBJ2-3, the full variable domain reads KAGVTQTPRYLIKTRGQQVTLSCSPISGHRSVSWYQQTPGQGLQFLFEYFSETQRNKGNFPGRFSGRQFSNSRSEMNVSTLELGDSALYLCASSFGFDTQYFGPGTRLTVL.

This clonotype was counted at least ten times. The V gene is TRBV28, the J gene TRBJ1-4, with no clear D. The CDR3 loop spans 12 amino acids. The germline V gene encodes CDR1 MDHEN and CDR2 SYDVKM. Trimming took 6 bases from V and 6 from J, leaving 8 bases between them. This CDR3 is CASSSADEKLFF. The DNA of the CDR3 is TGTGCCAGCAGCTCTGCAGATGAAAAACTGTTTTTT. Using reference TRBV28 and TRBJ1-4 for the parts outside the CDR3, the full variable domain is DVKVTQSSRYLVKRTGEKVFLECVQDMDHENMFWYRQDPGLGLRLIYFSYDVKMKEKGDIPEGYSVSREKKERFSLILESASTNQTSMYLCASSSADEKLFFGSGTQLSVL.

The sample holds many counts of this clonotype. The V call is TRBV30, the J call TRBJ1-6; tentatively, D is TRBD1 (5 bases). The V and J ends lost 0 bases and 0 bases respectively, with 9 bases between them. CDR1 is GTSNPN and CDR2 is SVGIG in the germline V gene (reference sequence). CDR3 length: 16 residues. The CDR3 bases are TGTGCCTGGAGTGTATCGCAGGGCTCCTATAATTCACCCCTCCACTTT. Its protein is CAWSVSQGSYNSPLHF.